What follows describes a single T cell receptor beta chain. Its target antigen remains unknown. Qualities for individual bases were not recorded, and no much larger clone is one base off. This entry belongs to a study of cytomegalovirus exposure and HLA in healthy donors (dated by TCRdb to the late 2010s). Context from the whole study: According to a later analysis, one platform produced both the 100 to 150 validation repertoires and the approximately 670 repertoires of the first cohort. The aim of the study was to test whether cataloging public T cell receptors could identify signatures of past pathogen exposure. A separate validation cohort of approximately 120 different subjects was used in addition to the approximately 640-subject first cohort. To predict cytomegalovirus infection status, the study brought together high-throughput TCR immunosequencing, statistical association of individual TCRs with disease status, and machine learning. The paper's findings and limits, for the study overall: A later analysis lacked HLA typing for the validation cohort, so it scored co-occurrence in that cohort across all 120 repertoires. In a later analysis, TCRs clustered in the first cohort were found to also tend to co-occur in the roughly 130 validation repertoires, with 90% to 95% of cluster scores above 0. The authors suggested that the approach could potentially be generalized to other disease states and immunological phenotypes. Across donors, most TCR sequences were observed very rarely, whereas some public TCRs were present in many individuals. In the study, about 150 TCR beta chains were listed as associated with cytomegalovirus. A few of the identified cytomegalovirus-associated TCR beta chains were confirmed in vitro to be specific for cytomegalovirus antigens. Cytomegalovirus status was reported to be diagnosed by the classifier with high specificity and sensitivity in both the original and validation cohorts.

The CDR3 spans 14 residues, from the cysteine through the phenylalanine. CDR3 DNA is the only sequence kept; it has 42 bases, read in frame from the first base. V is shortened by 3 bases, J by 2 bases, and the region joining them spans 10 bases. CDR1 SNHLY and CDR2 FYNNEI are derived from the germline V gene. Donors formed part of the validation cohort, which comprised about 130 subjects and was distinct from the first cohort of under 800 subjects. Libraries were made using the immunoSEQ multiplex PCR assay. On the study's bioinformatics: A statistical classification framework was built for diagnosing cytomegalovirus status from the catalog of TCR beta chain sequences. Imported from immuneACCESS, the table was reduced by TCRdb to in-frame sequences with V and J called. These copies leave out some clones; in studies compared against another copy, an unresolved V gene accounts for under half, and the cause of the remainder is not known. V and J calls plus clone size are reproduced from that table; the DNA served to infer D and trimming. This sample lists under 250,000 clones; less than 90% were detected once. In total, the top ten clones hold about 12% of the sample.

The sequenced sample consisted of PBMCs. Recombination connected TRBV2 to TRBJ1-1; the D gene cannot be named for sure. The TCR sequence derives from a man between 18 and 35 years old in good health and CMV-seropositive. The DNA is TGTGCCAGCAGTGAGGTGAACCTCAACACTGAAGCTTTCTTT. This sequence encodes CASSEVNLNTEAFF. Extended through the reference TRBV2 and TRBJ1-1 proteins, this CDR3 yields the full variable domain: EPEVTQTPSHQVTQMGQEVILRCVPISNHLYFYWYRQILGQKVEFLVSFYNNEISEKSEIFDDQFSVERPDGSNFTLKIRSTKLEDSAMYFCASSEVNLNTEAFFGQGTRLTVV.